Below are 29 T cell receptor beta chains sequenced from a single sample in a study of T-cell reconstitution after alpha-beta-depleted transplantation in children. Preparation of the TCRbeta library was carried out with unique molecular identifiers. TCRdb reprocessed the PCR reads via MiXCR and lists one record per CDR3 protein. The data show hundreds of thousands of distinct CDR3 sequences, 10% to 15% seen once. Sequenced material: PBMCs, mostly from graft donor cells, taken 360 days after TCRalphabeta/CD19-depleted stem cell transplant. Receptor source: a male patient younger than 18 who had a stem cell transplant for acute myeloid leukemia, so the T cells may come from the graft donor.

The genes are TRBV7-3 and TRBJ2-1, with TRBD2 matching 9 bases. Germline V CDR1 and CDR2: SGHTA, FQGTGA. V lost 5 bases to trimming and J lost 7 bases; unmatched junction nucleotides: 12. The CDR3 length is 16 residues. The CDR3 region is CASSTGLAITWNEQFF. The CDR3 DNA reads TGTGCCAGCAGCACTGGACTAGCGATAACATGGAATGAGCAGTTCTTC.

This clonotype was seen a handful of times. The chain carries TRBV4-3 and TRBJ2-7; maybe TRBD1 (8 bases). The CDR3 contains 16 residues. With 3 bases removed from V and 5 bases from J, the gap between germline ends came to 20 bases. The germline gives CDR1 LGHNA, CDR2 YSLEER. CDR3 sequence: CASSQGPDREGNEQYF. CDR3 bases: TGCGCCAGCAGCCAGGGCCCGGACAGGGAGGGAAACGAGCAGTACTTC.

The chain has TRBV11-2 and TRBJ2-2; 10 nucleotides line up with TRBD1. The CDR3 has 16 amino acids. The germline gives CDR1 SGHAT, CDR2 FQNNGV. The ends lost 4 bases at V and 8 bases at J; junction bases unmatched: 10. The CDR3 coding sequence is TGTGCCAGCAGCTCGCTCGGGACAGGGGTCTGGGGGGAGCTGTTTTTT. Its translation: CASSSLGTGVWGELFF.

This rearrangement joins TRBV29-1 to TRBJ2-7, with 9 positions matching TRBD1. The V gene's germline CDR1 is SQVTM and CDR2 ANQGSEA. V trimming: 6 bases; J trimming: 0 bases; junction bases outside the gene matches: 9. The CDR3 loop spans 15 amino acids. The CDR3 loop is CSVLGTGTDSYEQYF. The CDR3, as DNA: TGCAGCGTCCTAGGGACAGGGACTGACTCCTACGAGCAGTACTTC.

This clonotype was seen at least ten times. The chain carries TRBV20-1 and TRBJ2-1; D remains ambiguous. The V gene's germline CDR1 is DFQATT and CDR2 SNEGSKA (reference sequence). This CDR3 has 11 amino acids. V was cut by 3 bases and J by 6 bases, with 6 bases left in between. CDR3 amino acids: CSASSTNEQFF. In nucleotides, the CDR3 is TGCAGTGCTAGCAGTACCAATGAGCAGTTCTTC.

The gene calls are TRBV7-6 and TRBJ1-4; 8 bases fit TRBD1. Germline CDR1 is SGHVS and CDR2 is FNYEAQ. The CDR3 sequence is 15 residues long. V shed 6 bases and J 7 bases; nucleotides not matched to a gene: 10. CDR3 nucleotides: TGTGCCAGCAGTCAAAGGACAGGGATCCGTGAAAAACTGTTTTTT. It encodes CASSQRTGIREKLFF.

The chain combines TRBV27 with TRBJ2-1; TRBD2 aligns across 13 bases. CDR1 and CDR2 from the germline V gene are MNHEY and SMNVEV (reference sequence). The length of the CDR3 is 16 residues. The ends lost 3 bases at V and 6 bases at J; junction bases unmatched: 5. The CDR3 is CASSFAGTSGINEQFF. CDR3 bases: TGTGCCAGCAGTTTCGCCGGGACTAGCGGGATCAATGAGCAGTTCTTC.

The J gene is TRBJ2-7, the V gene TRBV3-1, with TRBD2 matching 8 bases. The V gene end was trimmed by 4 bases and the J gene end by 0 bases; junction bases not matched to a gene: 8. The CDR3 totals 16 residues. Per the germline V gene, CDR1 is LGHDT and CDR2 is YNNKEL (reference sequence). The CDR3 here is CASSPRELAVSYEQYF. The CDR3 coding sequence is TGTGCCAGCAGCCCGAGGGAACTAGCGGTCTCCTACGAGCAGTACTTC.

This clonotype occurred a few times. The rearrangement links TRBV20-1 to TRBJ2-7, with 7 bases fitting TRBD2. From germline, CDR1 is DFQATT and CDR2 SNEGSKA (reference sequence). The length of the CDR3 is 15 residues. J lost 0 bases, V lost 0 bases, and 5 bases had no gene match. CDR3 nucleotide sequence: TGCAGTGCTAGAGATTTGGGCGGGAGCTCCTACGAGCAGTACTTC. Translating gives CSARDLGGSSYEQYF.

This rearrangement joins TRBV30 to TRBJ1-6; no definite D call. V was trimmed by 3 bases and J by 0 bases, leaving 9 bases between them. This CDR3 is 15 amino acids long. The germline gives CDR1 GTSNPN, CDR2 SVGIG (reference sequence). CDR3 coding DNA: TGTGCCTGGAGCCCGGGCCTCTCCTATAATTCACCCCTCCACTTT. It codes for CAWSPGLSYNSPLHF.

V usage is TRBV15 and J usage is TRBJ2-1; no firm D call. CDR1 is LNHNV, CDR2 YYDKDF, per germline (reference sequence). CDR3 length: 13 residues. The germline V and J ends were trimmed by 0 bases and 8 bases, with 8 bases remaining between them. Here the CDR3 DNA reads TGTGCCACCAGCAGAGAACGGTTCCATGAGCAGTTCTTC. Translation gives CATSRERFHEQFF.

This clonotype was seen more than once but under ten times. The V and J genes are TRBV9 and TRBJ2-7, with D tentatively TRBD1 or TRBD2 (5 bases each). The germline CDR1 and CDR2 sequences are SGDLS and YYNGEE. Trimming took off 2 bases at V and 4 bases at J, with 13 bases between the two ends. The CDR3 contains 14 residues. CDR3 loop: CASSVGGLVYEQYF. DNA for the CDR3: TGTGCCAGCAGCGTTGGGGGATTGGTTTACGAGCAGTACTTC. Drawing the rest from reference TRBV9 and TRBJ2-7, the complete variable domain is DSGVTQTPKHLITATGQRVTLRCSPRSGDLSVYWYQQSLDQGLQFLIQYYNGEERAKGNILERFSAQQFPDLHSELNLSSLELGDSALYFCASSVGGLVYEQYFGPGTRLTVT.

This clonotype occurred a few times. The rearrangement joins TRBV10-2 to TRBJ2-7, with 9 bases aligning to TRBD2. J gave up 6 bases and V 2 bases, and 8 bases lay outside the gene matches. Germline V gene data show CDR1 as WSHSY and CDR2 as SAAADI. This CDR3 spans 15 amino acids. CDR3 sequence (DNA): TGCGCCAGCAGTGAGAAATTAGCGGGAGTTCGCGAGCAGTACTTC. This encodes CASSEKLAGVREQYF.

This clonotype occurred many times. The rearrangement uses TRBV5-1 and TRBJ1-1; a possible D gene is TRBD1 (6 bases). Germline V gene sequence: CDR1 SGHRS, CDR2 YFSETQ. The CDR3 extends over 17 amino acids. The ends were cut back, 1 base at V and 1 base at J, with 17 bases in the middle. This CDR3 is CASSLRLADRRNTEAFF. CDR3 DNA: TGCGCCAGCAGCTTGAGACTCGCGGACAGAAGGAACACTGAAGCTTTCTTT. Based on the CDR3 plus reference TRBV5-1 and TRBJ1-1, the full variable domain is KAGVTQTPRYLIKTRGQQVTLSCSPISGHRSVSWYQQTPGQGLQFLFEYFSETQRNKGNFPGRFSGRQFSNSRSEMNVSTLELGDSALYLCASSLRLADRRNTEAFFGQGTRLTVV.

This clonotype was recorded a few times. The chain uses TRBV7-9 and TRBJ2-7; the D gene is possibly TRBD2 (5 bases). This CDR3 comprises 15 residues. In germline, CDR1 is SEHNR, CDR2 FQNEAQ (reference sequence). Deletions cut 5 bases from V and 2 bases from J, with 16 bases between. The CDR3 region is CASSPLTPRAYEQYF. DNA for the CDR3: TGTGCCAGCAGCCCGCTAACGCCGAGGGCCTACGAGCAGTACTTC.

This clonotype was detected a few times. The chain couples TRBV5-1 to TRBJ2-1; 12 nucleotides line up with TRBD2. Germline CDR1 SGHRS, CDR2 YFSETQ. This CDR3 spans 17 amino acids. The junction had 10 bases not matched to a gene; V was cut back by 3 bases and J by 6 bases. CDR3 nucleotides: TGCGCCAGCAGCTCCAGACTAGCGGGAGATCTAGGCAATGAGCAGTTCTTC. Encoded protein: CASSSRLAGDLGNEQFF.

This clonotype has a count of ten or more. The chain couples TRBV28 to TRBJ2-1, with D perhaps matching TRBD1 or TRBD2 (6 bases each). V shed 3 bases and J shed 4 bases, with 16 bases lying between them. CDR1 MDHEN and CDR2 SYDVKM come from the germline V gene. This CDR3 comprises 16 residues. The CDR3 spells CASSLRRGELYNEQFF. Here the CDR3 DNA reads TGTGCCAGCAGTTTGAGAAGGGGGGAACTTTACAATGAGCAGTTCTTC.

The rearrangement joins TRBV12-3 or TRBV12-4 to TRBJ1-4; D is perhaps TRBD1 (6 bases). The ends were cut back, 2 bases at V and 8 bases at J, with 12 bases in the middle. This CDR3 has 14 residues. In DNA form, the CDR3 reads TGTGCCAGCAGTTTAAAGGGGACATTCGAAAAACTGTTTTTT. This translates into CASSLKGTFEKLFF.

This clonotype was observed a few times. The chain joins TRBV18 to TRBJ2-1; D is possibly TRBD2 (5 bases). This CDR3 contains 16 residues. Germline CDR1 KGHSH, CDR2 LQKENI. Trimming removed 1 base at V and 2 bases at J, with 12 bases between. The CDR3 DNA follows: TGTGCCAGCTCACCACAGGGAGCCCTGCCCTACAATGAGCAGTTCTTC. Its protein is CASSPQGALPYNEQFF. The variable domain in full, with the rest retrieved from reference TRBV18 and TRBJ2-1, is NAGVMQNPRHLVRRRGQEARLRCSPMKGHSHVYWYRQLPEEGLKFMVYLQKENIIDESGMPKERFSAEFPKEGPSILRIQQVVRGDSAAYFCASSPQGALPYNEQFFGPGTRLTVL.

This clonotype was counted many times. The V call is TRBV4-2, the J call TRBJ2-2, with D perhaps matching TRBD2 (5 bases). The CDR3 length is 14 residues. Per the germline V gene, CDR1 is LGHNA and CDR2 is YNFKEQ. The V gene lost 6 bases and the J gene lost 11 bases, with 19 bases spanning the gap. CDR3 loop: CASSPSEGRHELFF. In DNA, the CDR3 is TGTGCCAGCAGTCCCTCCGAGGGCCGTCACGAGCTGTTTTTT.

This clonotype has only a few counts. This chain's CDR3 is CASRRTFEQYF. The DNA of the CDR3 is TGTGCCAGCAGACGTACTTTCGAGCAGTACTTC. The chain uses TRBV12-3 or TRBV12-4 and TRBJ2-7; no clear D gene. The CDR3 has 11 residues. V gave up 6 bases and J gave up 6 bases, with 9 bases separating them.

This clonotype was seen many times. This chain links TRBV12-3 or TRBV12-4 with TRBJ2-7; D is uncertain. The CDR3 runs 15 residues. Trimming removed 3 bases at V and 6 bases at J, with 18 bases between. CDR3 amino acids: CASSFTGPPSLEQYF. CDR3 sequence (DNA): TGTGCCAGCAGTTTTACCGGGCCTCCCTCACTCGAGCAGTACTTC.

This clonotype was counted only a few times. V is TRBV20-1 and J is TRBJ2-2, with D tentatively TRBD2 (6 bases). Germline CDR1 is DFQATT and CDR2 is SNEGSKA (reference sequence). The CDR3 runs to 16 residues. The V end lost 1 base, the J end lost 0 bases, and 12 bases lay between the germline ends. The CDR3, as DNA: TGCAGTGCTAGAGCTCTGACTAGTACGAACACCGGGGAGCTGTTTTTT. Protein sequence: CSARALTSTNTGELFF.

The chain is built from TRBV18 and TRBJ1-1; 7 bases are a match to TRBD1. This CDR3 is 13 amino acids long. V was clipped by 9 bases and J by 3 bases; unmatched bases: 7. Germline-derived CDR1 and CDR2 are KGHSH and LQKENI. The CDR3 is CASYRDRDTEAFF. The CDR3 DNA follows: TGTGCCAGTTACCGGGACAGAGACACTGAAGCTTTCTTT.

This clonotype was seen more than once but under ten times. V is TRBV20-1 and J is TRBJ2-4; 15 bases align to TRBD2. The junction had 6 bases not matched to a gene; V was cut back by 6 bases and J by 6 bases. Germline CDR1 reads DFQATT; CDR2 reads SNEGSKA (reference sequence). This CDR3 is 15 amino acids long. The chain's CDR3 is CSARGLAGGLNIQYF. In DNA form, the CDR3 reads TGCAGTGCCCGGGGACTAGCGGGAGGTTTAAACATTCAGTACTTC.

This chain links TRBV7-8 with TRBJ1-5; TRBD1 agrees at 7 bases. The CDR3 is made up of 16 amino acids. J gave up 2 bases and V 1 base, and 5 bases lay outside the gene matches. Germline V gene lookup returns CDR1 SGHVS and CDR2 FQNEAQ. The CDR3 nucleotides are TGTGCCAGCAGCTTAGGGCCGACAGGGCGCAATCAGCCCCAGCATTTT. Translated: CASSLGPTGRNQPQHF.

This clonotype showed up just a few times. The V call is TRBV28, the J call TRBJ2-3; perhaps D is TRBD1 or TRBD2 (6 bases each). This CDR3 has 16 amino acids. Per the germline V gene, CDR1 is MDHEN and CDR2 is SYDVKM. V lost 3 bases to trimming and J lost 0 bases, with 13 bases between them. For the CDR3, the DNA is TGTGCCAGCAGTTTTTCCACAGGGAGGAGCACAGATACGCAGTATTTT. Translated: CASSFSTGRSTDTQYF.

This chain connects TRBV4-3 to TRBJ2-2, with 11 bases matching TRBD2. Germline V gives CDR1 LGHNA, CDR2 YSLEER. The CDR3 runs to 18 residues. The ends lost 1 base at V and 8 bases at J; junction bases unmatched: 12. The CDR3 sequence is CASSQVSTSGTGLGELFF. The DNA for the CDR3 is TGCGCCAGCAGCCAAGTTTCGACTAGCGGGACAGGGTTGGGGGAGCTGTTTTTT.

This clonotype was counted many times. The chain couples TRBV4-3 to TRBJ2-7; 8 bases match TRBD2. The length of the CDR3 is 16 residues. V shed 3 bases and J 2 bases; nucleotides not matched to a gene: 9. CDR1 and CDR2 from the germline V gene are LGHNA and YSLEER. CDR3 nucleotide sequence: TGCGCCAGCAGCCAGACCCCGGGACTAGGTACCTACGAGCAGTACTTC. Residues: CASSQTPGLGTYEQYF.